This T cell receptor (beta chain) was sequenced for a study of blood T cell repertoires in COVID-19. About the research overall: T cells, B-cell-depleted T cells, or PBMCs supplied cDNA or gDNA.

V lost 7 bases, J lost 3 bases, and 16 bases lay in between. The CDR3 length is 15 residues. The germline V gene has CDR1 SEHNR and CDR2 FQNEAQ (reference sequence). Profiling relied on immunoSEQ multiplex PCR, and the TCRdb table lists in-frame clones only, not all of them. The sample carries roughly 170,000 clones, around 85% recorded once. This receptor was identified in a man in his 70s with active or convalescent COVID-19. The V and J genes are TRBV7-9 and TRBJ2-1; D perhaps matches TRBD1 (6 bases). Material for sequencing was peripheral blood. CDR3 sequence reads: CASTHRARGYNEQFF. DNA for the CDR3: TGTGCCAGCACCCACAGGGCCCGGGGCTACAATGAGCAGTTCTTC.